These 7 T cell receptor beta chains were all obtained from the same sample, sequenced in a study of technical replicates of blood from several donors (dated by TCRdb to 2015 to 2018). The library was generated by the immunoSEQ multiplex PCR assay. Not all clones reach the TCRdb copy of this immuneACCESS table, which keeps in-frame sequences only. Checked studies attribute under half of the gap to unresolved V genes and leave the rest unexplained. The sample yields tens of thousands of clones; roughly 98% were counted once. Clones ranked in the top ten supply over 0.15% of the sample. The specimen sequenced was T cells isolated from PBMCs. The receptor set was obtained from a human donor in good health.

Remarks on this clone: The junction shows a germline mismatch at one end, possibly a read error. The chain recombines TRBV6-5 with TRBJ2-1, with D possibly being TRBD2 (6 bases). This CDR3 contains 12 residues. Germline V lookup: CDR1 MNHEY, CDR2 SVGAGI. CDR3 in amino acids: CGSGRTYNEQFF. The DNA for the CDR3 is TGCGGTTCCGGGAGAACCTACAATGAGCAGTTCTTC.

In this sample, this clone turned up once. The genes are TRBV7-9 and TRBJ2-1, with a possible D match to TRBD2 (5 bases). In germline, CDR1 is SEHNR, CDR2 FQNEAQ (reference sequence). This CDR3 spans 16 amino acids. V lost 5 bases, J lost 3 bases, and 17 bases lay in between. CDR3 DNA: TGTGCCAGCAGCACCGAAACGACTATTTACTACAATGAGCAGTTCTTC. Its translation is CASSTETTIYYNEQFF.

V usage is TRBV5-4 and J usage is TRBJ1-5, with 7 bases that match TRBD1. Germline V lookup: CDR1 SGHNT, CDR2 YYREEE (reference sequence). This CDR3 spans 17 amino acids. Trimming took 2 bases from V and 0 from J; bases not matched to a gene: 8. CDR3 region: CASSFSTGRSSNQPQHF. CDR3 nucleotide sequence: TGTGCCAGCAGCTTTTCGACAGGGCGGTCTAGCAATCAGCCCCAGCATTTT.

This chain links TRBV2 with TRBJ2-7, with D possibly matching TRBD2 (8 bases). This CDR3 has 18 amino acids. From germline, CDR1 is SNHLY and CDR2 FYNNEI. Trimming shortened V by 7 bases and J by 3 bases, and 28 bases separated the two germline ends. CDR3 coding DNA: TGTGCCAGCATTTCCGGGACAGCGAGGCCGGGGGGGTACTACGAGCAGTACTTC. Its translation is CASISGTARPGGYYEQYF.

This clone has only one observation. In nucleotides, the CDR3 is TGTGCCAGCAGCACCTATAAGGGGGAAGGCGAGACCCAGTACTTC. It yields the protein CASSTYKGEGETQYF. V usage is TRBV7-6 and J usage is TRBJ2-5; TRBD1 is a possible D gene (6 bases). The CDR3 runs to 15 residues. CDR1 and CDR2 from the germline V gene are SGHVS and FNYEAQ. The V end was cut by 5 bases, the J end by 5 bases, with 18 bases between.

The chain uses TRBV19 and TRBJ2-3; D perhaps matches TRBD2 (7 bases). Germline V lookup: CDR1 LNHDA, CDR2 SQIVND (reference sequence). CDR3 length: 12 amino acids. V lost 1 base, J lost 12 bases, and 11 bases lay in between. CDR3 loop: CASSIGGGLQYF. CDR3 in DNA: TGTGCCAGTAGTATAGGGGGGGGGCTCCAGTATTTT. Using reference TRBV19 and TRBJ2-3 for the parts outside the CDR3, the full variable domain is DGGITQSPKYLFRKEGQNVTLSCEQNLNHDAMYWYRQDPGQGLRLIYYSQIVNDFQKGDIAEGYSVSREKKESFPLTVTSAQKNPTAFYLCASSIGGGLQYFGPGTRLTVL.

This clone appeared a single time. The CDR3 region is CPGGQGARDNQPQHF. Written as DNA, the CDR3 is TGTCCAGGGGGACAGGGGGCGCGAGACAATCAGCCCCAGCATTTT. The V and J genes are TRBV21-1 and TRBJ1-5; the table's D call, TRBD1, was not checked against the DNA. TRBV21-1 is a listed pseudogene. CDR3 length: 15 residues.